A selection of T cell receptor beta chains follows, all from one sample in a study of OX40 agonist ivuxolimab in advanced cancers. Produced via immunoSEQ multiplex PCR; TCRdb's table is partial and in-frame only. The sample has fewer than 55,000 clones, about 89% seen once; the top ten hold under 2%. The sequencing here drew on CD4+ or CD8+ T cells sorted from blood, taken in a trial of the OX40 agonist ivuxolimab. Receptors were obtained from an adult with an advanced solid tumor such as melanoma, head and neck, liver or kidney cancer. Each CDR3 is given with its conserved first and last residue.

J gene: TRBJ1-1; V gene: TRBV18; CDR3 protein: CASSPGRQMNTEAFF
J gene: TRBJ2-5; V gene: TRBV2; CDR3 protein: CASSQLATSQETQYF
J gene: TRBJ1-5; V gene: TRBV7-2; CDR3 protein: CASSFPGQGIEPQHF
J gene: TRBJ2-7; V gene: TRBV5-4; CDR3 protein: CASSLGQGPYEQYF
J gene: TRBJ1-1; V gene: TRBV6-6; CDR3 protein: CASSYSPALDTEAFF
J gene: TRBJ1-1; V gene: TRBV11-2; CDR3 protein: CASSLTTWETEAFF
J gene: TRBJ2-3; V gene: TRBV19; CDR3 protein: CASTLAGFMNTQYF
J gene: TRBJ2-2; V gene: TRBV6-5; CDR3 protein: CASSYLTGGVDGELFF
J gene: TRBJ1-5; V gene: TRBV16; CDR3 protein: CASSLEVGRNQPQHF
J gene: TRBJ2-1; V gene: TRBV4-1; CDR3 protein: CASSQEGRDNEQFF
J gene: TRBJ2-1; V gene: TRBV11-1; CDR3 protein: CASSSPGGSNEQFF
J gene: TRBJ2-1; V gene: TRBV5-1; CDR3 protein: CASRGVAGGAYNEQFF
J gene: TRBJ1-2; V gene: TRBV23-1; CDR3 protein: CASSQPELRGYGYTF
J gene: TRBJ1-1; V gene: TRBV27; CDR3 protein: CASRPRGGVTEAFF
J gene: TRBJ1-1; V gene: TRBV7-2; CDR3 protein: CASSFRGSGTEAFF
J gene: TRBJ2-5; V gene: TRBV27; CDR3 protein: CASSLGLTSGRQETQYF
J gene: TRBJ1-6; V gene: TRBV7-9; CDR3 protein: CASSPPGSWPLHF
J gene: TRBJ1-1; V gene: TRBV5-1; CDR3 protein: CASSPGSSNTEAFF
J gene: TRBJ2-3; V gene: TRBV6-5; CDR3 protein: CASSYGRNTDTQYF
J gene: TRBJ2-5; V gene: TRBV6-5; CDR3 protein: CASTQVGTGGGTQYF